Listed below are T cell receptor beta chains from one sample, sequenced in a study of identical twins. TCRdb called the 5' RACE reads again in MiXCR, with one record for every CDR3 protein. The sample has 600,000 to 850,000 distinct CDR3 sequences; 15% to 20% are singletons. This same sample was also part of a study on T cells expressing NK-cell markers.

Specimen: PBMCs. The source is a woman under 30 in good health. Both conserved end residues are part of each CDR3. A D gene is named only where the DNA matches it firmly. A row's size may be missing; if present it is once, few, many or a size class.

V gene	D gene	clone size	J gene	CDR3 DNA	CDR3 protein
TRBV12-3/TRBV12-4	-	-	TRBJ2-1	TGTGCCAGCAGCCAAGGGGGTCCCGACAATGAGCAGTTCTTC	CASSQGGPDNEQFF
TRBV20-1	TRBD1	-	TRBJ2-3	TGCAGTGCTACCGGGACAGGGGCTGGTAGCGGTCGCACAGATACGCAGTATTTT	CSATGTGAGSGRTDTQYF
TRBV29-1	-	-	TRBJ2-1	TGCAGCGTACCGGGGAGTTGGGTGCGGGGCAATGAGCAGTTCTTC	CSVPGSWVRGNEQFF
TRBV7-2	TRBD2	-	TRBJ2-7	TGTGCCAGCAGCTTCTCGGGAGGGAGCTCCTACGAGCAGTACTTC	CASSFSGGSSYEQYF
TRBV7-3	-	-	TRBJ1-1	TGTGCCAGCAGCCCTGGGCAGGGGTTAGACGCTTTCTTT	CASSPGQGLDAFF
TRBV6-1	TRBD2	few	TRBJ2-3	TGTGCCAGCAGCCGCCACTTCCTAGCGGGGGCAGATACGCAGTATTTT	CASSRHFLAGADTQYF
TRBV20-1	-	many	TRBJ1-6	TGCAGTGCTAGAGTACAGGCTAATTCACCCCTCCACTTT	CSARVQANSPLHF
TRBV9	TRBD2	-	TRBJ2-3	TGTGCCAGCAGCGCAAGGCGAGACGCGGGGGTGCACACAGATACGCAGTATTTT	CASSARRDAGVHTDTQYF
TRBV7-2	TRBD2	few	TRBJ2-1	TGTGCCAGCAGCCAACGGACTAGAGATGAGCAGTTCTTC	CASSQRTRDEQFF
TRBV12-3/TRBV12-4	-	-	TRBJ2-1	TGTGCCAGCAGCCTAGGGGCCGGGACCGGTGAGCAGTTCTTC	CASSLGAGTGEQFF
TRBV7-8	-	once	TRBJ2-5	TGTGCCAGCATCTCGAGCCTGGGAGAGACCCAGTACTTC	CASISSLGETQYF
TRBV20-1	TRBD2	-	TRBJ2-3	TGCAGTGCTAAAAGCGGGGGGGCGTTAGATACGCAGTATTTT	CSAKSGGALDTQYF
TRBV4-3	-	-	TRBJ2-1	TGCGCCAGCAGTCAGAACCCCGGGTTTAGCGGCAATGAGCAGTTCTTC	CASSQNPGFSGNEQFF
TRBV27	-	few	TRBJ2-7	TGTGCCAGCAGTTTAAGGGGGGGGGCACATCAATCCTACGAGCAGTACTTC	CASSLRGGAHQSYEQYF
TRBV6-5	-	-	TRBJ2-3	TGTGCCAGCAGTGATACCTATGATACGCAGTATTTT	CASSDTYDTQYF
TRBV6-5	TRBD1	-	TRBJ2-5	TGTGCCAGCAGTTACCGCGGCAGGGGGAAAGAGACCCAGTACTTC	CASSYRGRGKETQYF
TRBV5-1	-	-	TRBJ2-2	TGCGCCAGCAGCTTGCCTCCTATAACCGGGGAGCTGTTTTTT	CASSLPPITGELFF
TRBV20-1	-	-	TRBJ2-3	TGCAGTGCCGGGGACCCGGGACGCCAGTTTGATACGCAGTATTTT	CSAGDPGRQFDTQYF
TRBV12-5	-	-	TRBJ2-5	TGTGCTAGTGTCGCCGACGGGGGACAAGAGACCCAGTACTTC	CASVADGGQETQYF
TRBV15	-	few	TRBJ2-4	TGTGCCACCAGCAGAGTGGGGGAGGCCAAAAACATTCAGTACTTC	CATSRVGEAKNIQYF
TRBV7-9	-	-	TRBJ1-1	TGTGCCAGCAGCGCCCCTCGGGGAGCTTTCTTT	CASSAPRGAFF
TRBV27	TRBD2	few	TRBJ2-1	TGTGCCAGCAGTTTCTCAGCGGGGGGGCGAAATGAGCAGTTCTTC	CASSFSAGGRNEQFF
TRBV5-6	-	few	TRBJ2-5	TGTGCCAGCAGCTCAGCGGGCCGCCGGCAGACCCAGTACTTC	CASSSAGRRQTQYF
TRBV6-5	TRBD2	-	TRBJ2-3	TGTGCCAGCAGTTCCCCACGAGCGGGGGGGCGACATACGCAGTATTTT	CASSSPRAGGRHTQYF
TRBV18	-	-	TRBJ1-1	TGTGCCAGCTCACCGGTGCAACAGGGTAACGCTTTCTTT	CASSPVQQGNAFF
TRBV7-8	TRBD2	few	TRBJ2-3	TGTGCCAGCAGCTTAGCGGGAGGGCCCTTAGGGGATACGCAGTATTTT	CASSLAGGPLGDTQYF
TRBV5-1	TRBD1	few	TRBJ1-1	TGCGCCAGCAGCCAGGGGACAGACTACACTGAAGCTTTCTTT	CASSQGTDYTEAFF
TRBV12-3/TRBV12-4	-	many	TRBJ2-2	TGTGCCAGCAGTTTGTTGGCCGGGGAGCTGTTTTTT	CASSLLAGELFF
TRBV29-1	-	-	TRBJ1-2	TGCAGCGTTGGTTCGGGGATTAACTATGGCTACACCTTC	CSVGSGINYGYTF
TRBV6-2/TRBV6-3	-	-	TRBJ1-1	TGTGCCAGCAGTACTGTACAGTTCACTGAAGCTTTCTTT	CASSTVQFTEAFF
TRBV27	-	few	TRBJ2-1	TGTGCCAGCACCACTATTAAGCGAGGCTCCTACAATGAGCAGTTCTTC	CASTTIKRGSYNEQFF
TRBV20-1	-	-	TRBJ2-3	TGCAGTGCTGGAGAGAGCGGCTTCACAGATACGCAGTATTTT	CSAGESGFTDTQYF
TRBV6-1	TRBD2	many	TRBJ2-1	TGTGCCAGCCTGCGACTAGCGGGGGCCCATGAGCAGTTCTTC	CASLRLAGAHEQFF